The 20 T cell receptor beta chains in this list originate from one sample, sequenced in a study of blood T cell repertoires in COVID-19. Profiling relied on immunoSEQ multiplex PCR, and the TCRdb table lists in-frame clones only, not all of them. The data contain roughly 240,000 clones, around nine tenths of them singletons. The sequencing input was peripheral blood. The receptors shown here come from a woman aged 55-69 years who had recovered from COVID-19.

The gene calls are TRBV2 and TRBJ1-1; a weak D match, TRBD1 (5 bases). Germline CDR1 reads SNHLY; CDR2 reads FYNNEI. CDR3 size: 13 residues. The V end lost 3 bases, the J end lost 6 bases, and 11 bases lay between the germline ends. CDR3 loop: CASSEAGGAEAFF. In DNA, the CDR3 is TGTGCCAGCAGTGAGGCCGGGGGGGCTGAAGCTTTCTTT.

J is TRBJ1-2 and V is TRBV6-2 or TRBV6-3, with D possibly being TRBD1 (6 bases). This CDR3 is 18 amino acids long. Germline lookup yields CDR1 MNHEY and CDR2 SVGEGT. Trimming removed 0 bases at V and 7 bases at J, with 24 bases between. CDR3: CASSYSFQGHAFASGYTF. The CDR3 DNA reads as TGTGCCAGCAGTTACTCTTTCCAGGGGCATGCGTTTGCCTCTGGCTACACCTTC.

The V call is TRBV28, the J call TRBJ1-1; D is possibly TRBD1 (5 bases). CDR3 length: 14 residues. Between the trimmed V and J ends, which lost 1 base and 2 bases, there was a span of 8 bases. Per germline, CDR1 MDHEN and CDR2 SYDVKM. CDR3 in amino acids: CASSLFTGNTEAFF. CDR3 bases: TGTGCCAGCAGTTTATTTACAGGTAACACTGAAGCTTTCTTT.

The chain recombines TRBV11-2 with TRBJ2-7; D may be TRBD2 (7 bases). Trimming shortened V by 0 bases and J by 0 bases, and 15 bases separated the two germline ends. Germline V gene data show CDR1 as SGHAT and CDR2 as FQNNGV. The CDR3 spans 17 residues. This CDR3 reads CASSLDGGGTRSYEQYF. CDR3 DNA sequence: TGTGCCAGCAGCTTAGATGGGGGAGGGACACGCTCCTACGAGCAGTACTTC.

The V and J genes are TRBV6-5 and TRBJ2-5; 8 bases are a match to TRBD1. With 5 bases clipped from V and 3 bases from J, the junction kept 5 bases outside the gene matches. CDR3 length: 14 amino acids. CDR1 and CDR2 (germline): MNHEY, SVGAGI. The CDR3, as DNA: TGTGCCAGCAGTCGCCAGACAGGGGAAGAGACCCAGTACTTC. This gives the protein CASSRQTGEETQYF.

This clone appeared once. V gene TRBV4-2 combines with J gene TRBJ2-5; D is ambiguous. The CDR3 runs 14 residues. The V gene's germline CDR1 is LGHNA and CDR2 YNFKEQ. V dropped 1 base and J dropped 0 bases, with 6 bases sitting between them. The CDR3 protein is CASSQGGHQETQYF. Here the CDR3 DNA reads TGTGCCAGCAGCCAAGGAGGCCACCAAGAGACCCAGTACTTC.

The V and J genes are TRBV5-1 and TRBJ2-5, with 8 positions matching TRBD2. Germline V lookup: CDR1 SGHRS, CDR2 YFSETQ. The CDR3 spans 14 residues. V trimming: 2 bases; J trimming: 2 bases; junction bases outside the gene matches: 2. This CDR3 is CASSFAGGQETQYF. The DNA for the CDR3 is TGCGCCAGCAGCTTCGCGGGGGGACAAGAGACCCAGTACTTC.

In this sample, this clone turned up a few times. The rearrangement links TRBV7-9 to TRBJ1-1; D ambiguous. The CDR3 is made up of 12 amino acids. Germline V gene data show CDR1 as SEHNR and CDR2 as FQNEAQ (reference sequence). V shed 1 base and J shed 8 bases, with 8 bases lying between them. For the CDR3, the DNA is TGTGCCAGCAGCTTAGAGGCAGGCGAAGCTTTCTTT. Translating gives CASSLEAGEAFF.

The chain carries TRBV28 and TRBJ1-4, with 7 bases aligning to TRBD1. Germline lookup yields CDR1 MDHEN and CDR2 SYDVKM. This CDR3 comprises 15 residues. V lost 6 bases to trimming and J lost 6 bases; unmatched junction nucleotides: 10. This chain's CDR3 is CASRIVGQTDEKLFF. In DNA, the CDR3 is TGTGCCAGCAGGATCGTGGGACAGACTGATGAAAAACTGTTTTTT.

This clone was recorded once. The J gene is TRBJ2-3, the V gene TRBV5-1; D uncertain. Per germline, CDR1 SGHRS and CDR2 YFSETQ. This CDR3 region has 15 residues. Trimming took off 1 base at V and 1 base at J, with 10 bases between the two ends. For the CDR3, the DNA is TGCGCCAGCAGCTTGTTTTCCAGTGGCACAGATACGCAGTATTTT. Amino acids: CASSLFSSGTDTQYF. Full variable domain (outside the CDR3, taken from reference TRBV5-1 and TRBJ2-3): KAGVTQTPRYLIKTRGQQVTLSCSPISGHRSVSWYQQTPGQGLQFLFEYFSETQRNKGNFPGRFSGRQFSNSRSEMNVSTLELGDSALYLCASSLFSSGTDTQYFGPGTRLTVL.

This chain links TRBV5-1 with TRBJ2-1; 7 bases are shared with TRBD1. The J segment lost 7 bases and the V segment lost 0 bases, leaving 7 bases of the junction unmatched. The CDR3 length is 15 residues. Looked up from germline, CDR1 is SGHRS and CDR2 is YFSETQ. Here the CDR3 DNA reads TGCGCCAGCAGCTTGGGGCAGGGGGTATCTAATGAGCAGTTCTTC. Its protein product is CASSLGQGVSNEQFF.

The chain combines TRBV7-3 with TRBJ2-3; 8 bases fit TRBD2. The CDR3 has 16 amino acids. The trim removed 5 bases at V and 2 bases at J, leaving 9 bases unmatched. Germline loops: CDR1 SGHTA, CDR2 FQGTGA. DNA of the CDR3: TGTGCCAGCAGCCCCACTGGGACTAGGACCACAGATACGCAGTATTTT. Amino acid sequence: CASSPTGTRTTDTQYF. The full variable domain, its missing parts supplied by reference TRBV7-3 and TRBJ2-3, is GAGVSQTPSNKVTEKGKYVELRCDPISGHTALYWYRQSLGQGPEFLIYFQGTGAADDSGLPNDRFFAVRPEGSVSTLKIQRTERGDSAVYLCASSPTGTRTTDTQYFGPGTRLTVL.

V usage is TRBV3-1 (or the pseudogene TRBV3-2) and J usage is TRBJ2-7; D is perhaps TRBD2 (5 bases). Germline-derived CDR1 and CDR2 are LGHDT and YNNKEL (reference sequence). Trimming took 6 bases from V and 2 from J, leaving 20 bases between them. The CDR3 contains 16 residues. This CDR3 is CASRGRGQRETYEQYF. The CDR3 nucleotides read TGTGCCAGCAGGGGGAGAGGGCAGAGGGAGACCTACGAGCAGTACTTC.

The rearrangement joins TRBV5-1 to TRBJ2-1, with 12 bases that match TRBD1. The length of the CDR3 is 18 residues. The J segment lost 9 bases and the V segment lost 4 bases, leaving 17 bases of the junction unmatched. Germline values: CDR1 SGHRS, CDR2 YFSETQ. CDR3 DNA sequence: TGCGCCAGCAGCCTAAATTATCCCGGGACAGGGGGCTCGGGTGAGCAGTTCTTC. This sequence encodes CASSLNYPGTGGSGEQFF.

The chain combines TRBV7-3 with TRBJ2-2, with D perhaps matching TRBD1 (7 bases). Trimming took off 6 bases at V and 6 bases at J, with 14 bases between the two ends. This CDR3 contains 14 residues. Germline V gene sequence: CDR1 SGHTA, CDR2 FQGTGA. CDR3 loop: CASRPQGGSGELFF. Written as DNA, the CDR3 is TGTGCCAGCAGACCCCAGGGGGGATCCGGGGAGCTGTTTTTT.

V gene TRBV14 combines with J gene TRBJ2-2; the match to TRBD2 covers 8 bases. The V gene end was trimmed by 2 bases and the J gene end by 2 bases; junction bases not matched to a gene: 4. The germline V gene encodes CDR1 SGHDN and CDR2 FVKESK. The CDR3 is 16 amino acids. CDR3 sequence: CASSQPGGPNTGELFF. The CDR3 DNA sequence: TGTGCCAGCAGCCAACCGGGGGGGCCAAACACCGGGGAGCTGTTTTTT. The full variable domain, in which reference TRBV14 and TRBJ2-2 provide the parts outside the CDR3, is EAGVTQFPSHSVIEKGQTVTLRCDPISGHDNLYWYRRVMGKEIKFLLHFVKESKQDESGMPNNRFLAERTGGTYSTLKVQPAELEDSGVYFCASSQPGGPNTGELFFGEGSRLTVL.

The CDR3, as DNA: TGTGCCAGCAGCTTACCCGTTCCCAATGAGCAGTTCTTC. Protein: CASSLPVPNEQFF. The rearrangement uses TRBV7-3 and TRBJ2-1; D unresolved. This CDR3 region has 13 residues. V shed 2 bases and J shed 6 bases, with 8 bases lying between them. Germline V lookup: CDR1 SGHTA, CDR2 FQGTGA.

V gene TRBV29-1 combines with J gene TRBJ2-5, with 11 bases aligning to TRBD2. Germline CDR1 is SQVTM and CDR2 is ANQGSEA. Trimming took 4 bases from V and 0 from J; bases not matched to a gene: 1. The CDR3 extends over 14 amino acids. CDR3 coding DNA: TGCAGCGTTGGACTAGCGGGGTACCAAGAGACCCAGTACTTC. It specifies CSVGLAGYQETQYF.

The gene calls are TRBV9 and TRBJ2-7, with 10 bases lining up with TRBD2. The junction had 7 bases not matched to a gene; V was cut back by 3 bases and J by 7 bases. The germline V gene has CDR1 SGDLS and CDR2 YYNGEE. CDR3 length: 14 residues. The CDR3, as DNA: TGTGCCAGCAGCGAACTAGCGGGGAAAGGAGAGCAGTACTTC. Its translation: CASSELAGKGEQYF.

The genes are TRBV28 and TRBJ1-2; TRBD1 matches at 7 bases. After removal of 9 bases from V and 1 base from J, the junction contained 14 bases not matched to a gene. CDR3 length: 16 residues. Per the germline V gene, CDR1 is MDHEN and CDR2 is SYDVKM. The CDR3 region is CASSGQSLILNYGYTF. Here the CDR3 DNA reads TGTGCCAGTTCGGGACAGAGTCTAATCCTTAACTATGGCTACACCTTC.